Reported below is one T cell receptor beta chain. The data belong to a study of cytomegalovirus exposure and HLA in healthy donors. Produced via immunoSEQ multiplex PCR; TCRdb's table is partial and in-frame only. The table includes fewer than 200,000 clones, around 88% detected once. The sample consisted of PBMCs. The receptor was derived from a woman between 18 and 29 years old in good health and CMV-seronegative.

The CDR3 bases are TGCGCCAGCAGCTTGTGGTGGAGGGGTAAGAGTGAAAAACTGTTTTTT. Protein: CASSLWWRGKSEKLFF. The genes are TRBV5-1 and TRBJ1-4, with D maybe TRBD1 (5 bases). This CDR3 is built from 16 residues. CDR1 is SGHRS and CDR2 is YFSETQ in the germline V gene. V lost 1 base to trimming and J lost 7 bases, with 17 bases between them. Based on the CDR3 plus reference TRBV5-1 and TRBJ1-4, the full variable domain is KAGVTQTPRYLIKTRGQQVTLSCSPISGHRSVSWYQQTPGQGLQFLFEYFSETQRNKGNFPGRFSGRQFSNSRSEMNVSTLELGDSALYLCASSLWWRGKSEKLFFGSGTQLSVL.